A single sample gave rise to the 3 T cell receptor beta chains below, sequenced in a study of CD4 T cells in relation to SARS-CoV-2 and coronaviruses. Clones were sequenced by immunoSEQ multiplex PCR, and TCRdb holds only the in-frame ones, with some missing. The table includes tens of thousands of clones, 77% detected once. Unexposed donor CD4+ T cells date from about 2011-2018, before the COVID-19 pandemic. Isolation of CD4+ T cells took place after less than 13 days in culture. These TCRs' antigens remain unknown. The specimen was CD4+ T cells from PBMCs, cultured in vitro. These receptor sequences come from a human donor in good health.

In DNA form, the CDR3 reads TGTGCCAGCAGTTACGTGGGGCTTGGCACCGGGGAGCTGTTTTTT. Its protein product is CASSYVGLGTGELFF. The chain carries TRBV6-5 and TRBJ2-2; maybe TRBD1 (5 bases). Germline V gene sequence: CDR1 MNHEY, CDR2 SVGAGI. The CDR3 spans 15 residues. The V and J ends lost 2 bases and 4 bases respectively, with 11 bases between them.

The chain carries TRBV10-3 and TRBJ2-2; a weak D match, TRBD2 (6 bases). This CDR3 is built from 14 residues. CDR1 ENHRY and CDR2 SYGVKD come from the germline V gene. With 6 bases removed from V and 5 bases from J, the gap between germline ends came to 13 bases. The DNA for the CDR3 is TGTGCCATCAGGACAAGCAGCGGGACCGGGGAGCTGTTTTTT. Protein product: CAIRTSSGTGELFF.

This chain connects TRBV19 to TRBJ2-3; possible D gene TRBD2, 5 bases. CDR3 length: 16 residues. Germline V lookup: CDR1 LNHDA, CDR2 SQIVND (reference sequence). The germline V and J ends were trimmed by 2 bases and 0 bases, with 12 bases remaining between them. CDR3 in amino acids: CASSIRGRTSTDTQYF. CDR3 DNA sequence: TGTGCCAGTAGTATACGTGGCAGGACTAGCACAGATACGCAGTATTTT.